The rows below give T cell receptor beta chains drawn from one sample of a study of blood T cell repertoires in COVID-19. Assay: immunoSEQ multiplex PCR; the TCRdb copy retains only in-frame clones and omits some. The repertoire consists of about 300,000 clones, with around 84% occurring once and the leading ten covering more than 1.4%. What was sequenced was peripheral blood. These receptors were taken from a human donor with COVID-19, enrolled during active disease. The donor label of this sample is uncertain. Each CDR3 is given with its conserved first and last residue. D genes are given only for firm matches. For some rows the clone size is stated as once, few or many, or as a class when expanded; others skip it.

j_gene: TRBJ2-1
d_gene: .
abundance: .
v_gene: TRBV6-6
CDR3nt: TGTGCCAGCAGTTACTCGAGGGGGGGATCCTACAATGAGCAGTTCTTC
CDR3aa: CASSYSRGGSYNEQFF

j_gene: TRBJ2-2
d_gene: TRBD1
abundance: .
v_gene: TRBV11-1
CDR3nt: TGTGCCAGCAGCTTAGTAGGGGGCAACACCGGGGAGCTGTTTTTT
CDR3aa: CASSLVGGNTGELFF

j_gene: TRBJ2-3
d_gene: .
abundance: .
v_gene: TRBV5-1
CDR3nt: TGCGCCAGCAGCCCGGGGGGCATCAGCACAGATACGCAGTATTTT
CDR3aa: CASSPGGISTDTQYF

j_gene: TRBJ2-3
d_gene: .
abundance: .
v_gene: TRBV28
CDR3nt: TGTGCCAGCAGCCTGGCGAGGCGCACAGATACGCAGTATTTT
CDR3aa: CASSLARRTDTQYF

j_gene: TRBJ1-4
d_gene: .
abundance: .
v_gene: TRBV5-1
CDR3nt: TGCGCCAGCAGCTTGGTCAGGGTCGGGAATGAAAAACTGTTTTTT
CDR3aa: CASSLVRVGNEKLFF

j_gene: TRBJ2-7
d_gene: TRBD1
abundance: few
v_gene: TRBV19
CDR3nt: TGTGCCAGTAGTATGGGACAGAGCTCCTACGAGCAGTACTTC
CDR3aa: CASSMGQSSYEQYF

j_gene: TRBJ1-1
d_gene: .
abundance: .
v_gene: TRBV7-9
CDR3nt: TGTGCCAGCAGCTTAACCTACACAGGCTCCCCTGGGGCTTTCTTT
CDR3aa: CASSLTYTGSPGAFF

j_gene: TRBJ2-3
d_gene: .
abundance: .
v_gene: TRBV28
CDR3nt: TGTGCCAGCAGTTTATGGGCCCAGGGAAGGGATACGCAGTATTTT
CDR3aa: CASSLWAQGRDTQYF

j_gene: TRBJ1-6
d_gene: .
abundance: .
v_gene: TRBV6-5
CDR3nt: TGTGCCAGCACCGAGAGGGCAATATCACCCCTCCACTTT
CDR3aa: CASTERAISPLHF

j_gene: TRBJ2-7
d_gene: TRBD2
abundance: .
v_gene: TRBV18
CDR3nt: TGTGCCAGCTCACCCCCTACTTCCAGCGGGAGTACCGAGCAGTACTTC
CDR3aa: CASSPPTSSGSTEQYF

j_gene: TRBJ1-6
d_gene: .
abundance: .
v_gene: TRBV28
CDR3nt: TGTGCCAGCAGTTTTGGGCCGGGGTATTCACCCCTCCACTTT
CDR3aa: CASSFGPGYSPLHF

j_gene: TRBJ1-2
d_gene: TRBD1
abundance: once
v_gene: TRBV5-1
CDR3nt: TGCGCCAGCAGCTTGGACAGGGGGGCAGGTGGCTACACCTTC
CDR3aa: CASSLDRGAGGYTF

j_gene: TRBJ1-1
d_gene: TRBD1
abundance: .
v_gene: TRBV10-2
CDR3nt: TGCGCCAGCAGCAGCGGACAGGCGGGGACTGAAGCTTTCTTT
CDR3aa: CASSSGQAGTEAFF

j_gene: TRBJ2-6
d_gene: .
abundance: .
v_gene: TRBV12-5
CDR3nt: TGTGCTAGTGGTTCCTCGGGGTCAGGGGCCAACGTCCTGACTTTC
CDR3aa: CASGSSGSGANVLTF

j_gene: TRBJ2-1
d_gene: TRBD2
abundance: many
v_gene: TRBV27
CDR3nt: TGTGCCAGTGGACTAGCGGGCTACAATGAGCAGTTCTTC
CDR3aa: CASGLAGYNEQFF

j_gene: TRBJ1-5
d_gene: .
abundance: .
v_gene: TRBV28
CDR3nt: TGTGCCAGCAGTTTAGTGACAGCTTATAGCAATCAGCCCCAGCATTTT
CDR3aa: CASSLVTAYSNQPQHF

j_gene: TRBJ2-2
d_gene: .
abundance: .
v_gene: TRBV2
CDR3nt: TGTGCCAGCAGGGCCTCGAACACCGGGGAGCTGTTTTTT
CDR3aa: CASRASNTGELFF

j_gene: TRBJ1-3
d_gene: .
abundance: .
v_gene: TRBV7-9
CDR3nt: TGTGCCAGCAGTTTGACAGGCTCTGGAAACACCATATATTTT
CDR3aa: CASSLTGSGNTIYF

j_gene: TRBJ2-1
d_gene: .
abundance: .
v_gene: TRBV9
CDR3nt: TGTGCCAGCAGCCCATCGGACTTTTACAATGAGCAGTTCTTC
CDR3aa: CASSPSDFYNEQFF

j_gene: TRBJ1-2
d_gene: .
abundance: .
v_gene: TRBV28
CDR3nt: TGTGCCAGCAGCTTACCCCCTCCCTACGTCTATGGCTACACCTTC
CDR3aa: CASSLPPPYVYGYTF

j_gene: TRBJ2-6
d_gene: TRBD1
abundance: .
v_gene: TRBV3-1/TRBV3-2
CDR3nt: TGTGCCAGCAAACCTGGGCAGGGGGCCCCTGGGGCCAACGTCCTGACTTTC
CDR3aa: CASKPGQGAPGANVLTF

j_gene: TRBJ2-2
d_gene: TRBD2
abundance: .
v_gene: TRBV9
CDR3nt: TGTGCCAGCAGCGTCCAAGGCGGGAGATCAGACACCGGGGAGCTGTTTTTT
CDR3aa: CASSVQGGRSDTGELFF

j_gene: TRBJ2-3
d_gene: .
abundance: .
v_gene: TRBV5-1
CDR3nt: TGCGCCAGCAGCCCCGCGTCGGGAGATTATGATACGCAGTATTTT
CDR3aa: CASSPASGDYDTQYF

j_gene: TRBJ2-4
d_gene: TRBD1
abundance: once
v_gene: TRBV29-1
CDR3nt: TGCAGCGCCGGGACAGGACAAAACATTCTGTACTTC
CDR3aa: CSAGTGQNILYF

j_gene: TRBJ2-1
d_gene: .
abundance: .
v_gene: TRBV7-3
CDR3nt: TGTGCCAGCGGGGCGGGAAGAAACAATGAGCAGTTCTTC
CDR3aa: CASGAGRNNEQFF

j_gene: TRBJ2-3
d_gene: .
abundance: .
v_gene: TRBV9
CDR3nt: TGTGCCAGCAGCTCGCGCCCGGAGGACACACGGGGGATATCGCAGTATTTT
CDR3aa: CASSSRPEDTRGISQYF

j_gene: TRBJ1-1
d_gene: TRBD1
abundance: .
v_gene: TRBV19
CDR3nt: TGTGCCAGTAGGCAAGACAGGGACACTGAAGCTTTCTTT
CDR3aa: CASRQDRDTEAFF